The present T cell receptor beta chain was sequenced within a study of cytomegalovirus exposure and HLA in healthy donors. General observations from the study: There was a cluster of highly shared sequence variants that was likely a sequencing artifact. Some segments of the V type, notably TRBV6-2 and TRBV6-3, were excluded as indistinguishable. Altogether, some 160 TCR beta chains were recorded as cytomegalovirus-associated. Data from an earlier analysis indicated that most TCR beta V segments were productive either about 87% or about 30% of the time.

The PCR ran on 60 Vbeta and 13 Jbeta primers. The assay was immunoSEQ multiplex PCR, and TCRdb's table has in-frame clones only and misses some. This table holds about 120,000 clones, about four fifths found once. Germline V gene data show CDR1 as SGHTS and CDR2 as YDEGEE. Germline trimming cut 3 bases from V and 8 bases from J; bases unmatched to any gene: 9. This CDR3 has 14 residues. Of note for this clone: Antigen unknown.

This clonotype originated in a male donor in good health and CMV-seropositive. The specimen sequenced was PBMCs. This chain joins TRBV5-8 and TRBJ1-2; 8 bases are shared with TRBD1. Here the CDR3 DNA reads TGTGCCAGCAGCTATCGGGACAGGCTAAGGGGCTACACCTTC. This gives the protein CASSYRDRLRGYTF. The whole variable domain, filled in from reference TRBV5-8 and TRBJ1-2, reads EAGVTQSPTHLIKTRGQQATLRCSPISGHTSVYWYQQALGLGLQFLLWYDEGEERNRGNFPPRFSGRQFPNYSSELNVNALELEDSALYLCASSYRDRLRGYTFGSGTRLTVV.